This entry is about one T cell receptor (beta chain). The record originates from a study of blood T cell repertoires in COVID-19. The CDR3 covers 14 residues. In germline, CDR1 is SGHAT, CDR2 FQNNGV. Deletions cut 4 bases from V and 6 bases from J, with 10 bases between. Method: immunoSEQ multiplex PCR; TCRdb's copy keeps in-frame clones and lacks some. Of under 140,000 clones in the sample, around 74% were seen once. Material for sequencing was peripheral blood. The sequence was obtained from a woman aged 55 to 70 with acute or convalescent COVID-19. The chain carries TRBV11-2 and TRBJ1-6, with D maybe TRBD1 (5 bases). CDR3 DNA sequence: TGTGCCAGCAGCTACAGGACGGGTAATTCACCCCTCCACTTT. Its protein is CASSYRTGNSPLHF.